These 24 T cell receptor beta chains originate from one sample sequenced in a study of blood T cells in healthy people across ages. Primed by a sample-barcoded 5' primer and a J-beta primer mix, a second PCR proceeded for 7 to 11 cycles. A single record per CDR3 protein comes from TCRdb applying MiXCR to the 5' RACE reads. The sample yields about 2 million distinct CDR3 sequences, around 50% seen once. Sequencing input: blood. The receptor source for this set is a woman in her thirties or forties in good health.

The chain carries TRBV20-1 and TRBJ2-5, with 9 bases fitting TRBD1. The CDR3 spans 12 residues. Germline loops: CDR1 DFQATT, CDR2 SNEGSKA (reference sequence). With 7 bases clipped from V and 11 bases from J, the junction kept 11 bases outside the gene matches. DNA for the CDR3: TGCAGTGGGGAGGGACAGGGCGACCAGCAGTACTTC. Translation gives CSGEGQGDQQYF.

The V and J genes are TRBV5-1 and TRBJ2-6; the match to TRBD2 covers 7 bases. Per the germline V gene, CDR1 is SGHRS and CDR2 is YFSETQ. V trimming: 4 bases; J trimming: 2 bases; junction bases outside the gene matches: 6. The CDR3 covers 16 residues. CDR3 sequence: CASSPTRGTGANVLTF. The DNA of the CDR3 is TGCGCCAGCAGCCCCACGCGGGGGACTGGGGCCAACGTCCTGACTTTC.

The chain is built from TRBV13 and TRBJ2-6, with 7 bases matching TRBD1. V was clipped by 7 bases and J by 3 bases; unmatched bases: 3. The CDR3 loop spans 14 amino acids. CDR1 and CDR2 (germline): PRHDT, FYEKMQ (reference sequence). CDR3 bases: TGTGCCAGCAAGGGGGCAGGTGGGGCCAACGTCCTGACTTTC. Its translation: CASKGAGGANVLTF.

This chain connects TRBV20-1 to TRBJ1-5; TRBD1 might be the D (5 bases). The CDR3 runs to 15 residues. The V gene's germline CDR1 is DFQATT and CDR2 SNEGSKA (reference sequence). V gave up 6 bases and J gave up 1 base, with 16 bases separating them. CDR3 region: CSAHDSNGSNQPQHF. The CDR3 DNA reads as TGCAGTGCCCACGACAGTAACGGCAGCAATCAGCCCCAGCATTTT.

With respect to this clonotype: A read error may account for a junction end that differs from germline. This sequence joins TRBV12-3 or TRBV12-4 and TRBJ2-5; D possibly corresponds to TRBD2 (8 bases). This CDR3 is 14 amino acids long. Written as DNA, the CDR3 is TGTGCCAGCAGTTTCGGGAGGGGGCAAGAGGCCCAGTACTTC. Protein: CASSFGRGQEAQYF.

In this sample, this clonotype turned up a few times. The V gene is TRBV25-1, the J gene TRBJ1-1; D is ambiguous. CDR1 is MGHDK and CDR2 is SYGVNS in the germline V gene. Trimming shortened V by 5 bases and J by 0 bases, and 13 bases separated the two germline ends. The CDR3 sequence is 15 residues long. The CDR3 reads CASSLSGSMNTEAFF. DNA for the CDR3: TGTGCCAGCAGTTTGTCCGGCAGCATGAACACTGAAGCTTTCTTT.

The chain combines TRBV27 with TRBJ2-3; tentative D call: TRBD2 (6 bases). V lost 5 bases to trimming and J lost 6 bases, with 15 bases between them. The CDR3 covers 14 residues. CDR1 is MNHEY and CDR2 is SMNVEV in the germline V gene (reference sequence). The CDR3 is CASSRVRGGDTQYF. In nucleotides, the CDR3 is TGTGCCAGCAGTAGGGTTCGAGGAGGGGATACGCAGTATTTT.

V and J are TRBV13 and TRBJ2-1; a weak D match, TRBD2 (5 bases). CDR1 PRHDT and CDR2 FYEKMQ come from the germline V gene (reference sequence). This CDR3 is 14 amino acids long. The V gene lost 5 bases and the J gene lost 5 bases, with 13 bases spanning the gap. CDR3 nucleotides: TGTGCCAGCAGCCTAGAGGGCAAAAACAATGAGCAGTTCTTC. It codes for CASSLEGKNNEQFF.

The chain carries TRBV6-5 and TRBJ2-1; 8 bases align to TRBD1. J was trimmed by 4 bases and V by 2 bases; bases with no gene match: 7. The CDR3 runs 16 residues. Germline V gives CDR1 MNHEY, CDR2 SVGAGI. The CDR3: CASSYLRQGAYNEQFF. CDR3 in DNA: TGTGCCAGCAGTTACCTACGCCAGGGGGCTTACAATGAGCAGTTCTTC.

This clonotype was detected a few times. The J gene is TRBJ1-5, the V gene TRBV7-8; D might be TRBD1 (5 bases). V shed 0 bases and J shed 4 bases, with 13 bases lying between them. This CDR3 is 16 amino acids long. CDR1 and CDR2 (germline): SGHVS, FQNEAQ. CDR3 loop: CASSLAGEGLNQPQHF. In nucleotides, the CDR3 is TGTGCCAGCAGCTTAGCAGGAGAGGGGTTAAATCAGCCCCAGCATTTT.

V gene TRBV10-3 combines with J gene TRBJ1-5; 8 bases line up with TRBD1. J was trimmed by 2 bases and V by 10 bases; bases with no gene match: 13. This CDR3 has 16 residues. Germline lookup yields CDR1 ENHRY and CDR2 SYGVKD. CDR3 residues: CATNPTDREGNQPQHF. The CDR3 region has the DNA TGTGCCACGAATCCCACGGACAGGGAGGGCAATCAGCCCCAGCATTTT.

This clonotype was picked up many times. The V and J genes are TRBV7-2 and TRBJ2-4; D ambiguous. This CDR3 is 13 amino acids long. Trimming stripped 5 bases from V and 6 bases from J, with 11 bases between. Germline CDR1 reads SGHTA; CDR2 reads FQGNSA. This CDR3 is CASSAALGNIQYF. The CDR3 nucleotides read TGTGCCAGCAGCGCCGCGTTGGGAAACATTCAGTACTTC. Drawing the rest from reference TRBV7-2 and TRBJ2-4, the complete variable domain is GAGVSQSPSNKVTEKGKDVELRCDPISGHTALYWYRQSLGQGLEFLIYFQGNSAPDKSGLPSDRFSAERTGGSVSTLTIQRTQQEDSAVYLCASSAALGNIQYFGAGTRLSVL.

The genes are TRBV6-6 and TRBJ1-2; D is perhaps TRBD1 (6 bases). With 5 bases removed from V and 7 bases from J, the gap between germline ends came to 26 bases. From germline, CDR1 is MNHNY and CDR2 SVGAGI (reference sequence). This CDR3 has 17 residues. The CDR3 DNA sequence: TGTGCCAGCAGTCCTGGACAGCCTACTCTAACCGCCTCTGGCTACACCTTC. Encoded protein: CASSPGQPTLTASGYTF.

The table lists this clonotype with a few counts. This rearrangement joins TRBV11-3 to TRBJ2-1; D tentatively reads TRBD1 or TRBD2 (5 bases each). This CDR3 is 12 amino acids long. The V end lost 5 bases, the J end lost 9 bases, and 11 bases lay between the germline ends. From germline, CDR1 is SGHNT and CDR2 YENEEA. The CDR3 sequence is CASSAGTAEQFF. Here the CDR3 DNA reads TGTGCCAGCAGCGCTGGGACGGCTGAGCAGTTCTTC.

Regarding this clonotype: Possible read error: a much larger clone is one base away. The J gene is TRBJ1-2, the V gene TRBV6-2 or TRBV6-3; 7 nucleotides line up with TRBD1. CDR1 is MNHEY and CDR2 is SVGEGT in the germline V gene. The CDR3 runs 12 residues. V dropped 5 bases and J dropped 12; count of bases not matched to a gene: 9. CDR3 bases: TGTGCCAGCAGTCAAGGGACAGACGGCCACACCTTC. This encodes CASSQGTDGHTF.

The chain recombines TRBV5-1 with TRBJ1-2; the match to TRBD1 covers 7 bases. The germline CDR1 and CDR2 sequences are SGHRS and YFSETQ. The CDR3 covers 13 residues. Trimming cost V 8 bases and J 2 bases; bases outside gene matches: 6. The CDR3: CASNRDRNYGYTF. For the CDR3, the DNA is TGCGCCAGTAATAGGGACAGAAACTATGGCTACACCTTC.

CDR3 region: CASSYAKLPTNEKLFF. The CDR3 DNA reads as TGTGCCAGCAGTTACGCGAAGCTACCAACTAATGAAAAACTGTTTTTT. The rearrangement links TRBV6-2 or TRBV6-3 to TRBJ1-4; D gene uncertain. This CDR3 spans 16 amino acids. Trimming shortened V by 2 bases and J by 0 bases, and 10 bases separated the two germline ends. The V gene's germline CDR1 is MNHEY and CDR2 SVGEGT.

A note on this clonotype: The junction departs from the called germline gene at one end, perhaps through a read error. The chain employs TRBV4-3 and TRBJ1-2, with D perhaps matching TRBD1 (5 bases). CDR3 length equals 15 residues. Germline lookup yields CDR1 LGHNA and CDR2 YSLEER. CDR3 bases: TGCGCCAGCAACCAAGATTCGCGGGGGAGCTATGGCTACACCTTC. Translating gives CASNQDSRGSYGYTF.

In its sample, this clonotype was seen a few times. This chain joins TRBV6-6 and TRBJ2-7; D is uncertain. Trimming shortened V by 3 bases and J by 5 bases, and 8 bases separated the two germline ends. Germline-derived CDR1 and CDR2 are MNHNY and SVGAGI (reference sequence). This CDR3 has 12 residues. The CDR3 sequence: CASSYGEDEQYF. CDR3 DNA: TGTGCCAGCAGTTATGGGGAAGACGAGCAGTACTTC.

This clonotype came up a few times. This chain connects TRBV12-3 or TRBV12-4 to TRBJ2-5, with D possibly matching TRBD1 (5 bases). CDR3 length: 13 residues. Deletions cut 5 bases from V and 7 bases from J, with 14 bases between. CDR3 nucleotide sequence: TGTGCCAGCAGTGTAACCGCCCAGGGGACCCAGTACTTC. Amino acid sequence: CASSVTAQGTQYF.

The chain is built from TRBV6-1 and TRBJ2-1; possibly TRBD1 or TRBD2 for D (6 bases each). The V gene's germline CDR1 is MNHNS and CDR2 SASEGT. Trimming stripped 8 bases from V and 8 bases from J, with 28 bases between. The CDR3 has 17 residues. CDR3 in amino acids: CASPAEPGLEAGDEQFF. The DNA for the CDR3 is TGTGCCAGCCCGGCGGAACCGGGACTTGAAGCAGGGGATGAGCAGTTCTTC.

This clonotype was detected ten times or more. CDR3 nucleotide sequence: TGCGCCAGCAGCCAAGCCCCCAGCTCCTACGAGCAGTACTTC. Its translation: CASSQAPSSYEQYF. This rearrangement joins TRBV4-1 to TRBJ2-7; D not certain. V lost 1 base and J lost 0, with 7 bases in between. Looked up from germline, CDR1 is MGHRA and CDR2 is YSYEKL. This CDR3 region has 14 residues.

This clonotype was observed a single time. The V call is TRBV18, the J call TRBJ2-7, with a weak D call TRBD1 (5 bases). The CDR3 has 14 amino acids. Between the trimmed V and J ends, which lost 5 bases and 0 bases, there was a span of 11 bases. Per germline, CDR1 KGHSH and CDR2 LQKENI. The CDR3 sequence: CASSAQVSSYEQYF. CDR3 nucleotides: TGTGCCAGCTCAGCACAGGTAAGCTCCTACGAGCAGTACTTC. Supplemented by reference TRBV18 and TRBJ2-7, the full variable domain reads NAGVMQNPRHLVRRRGQEARLRCSPMKGHSHVYWYRQLPEEGLKFMVYLQKENIIDESGMPKERFSAEFPKEGPSILRIQQVVRGDSAAYFCASSAQVSSYEQYFGPGTRLTVT.

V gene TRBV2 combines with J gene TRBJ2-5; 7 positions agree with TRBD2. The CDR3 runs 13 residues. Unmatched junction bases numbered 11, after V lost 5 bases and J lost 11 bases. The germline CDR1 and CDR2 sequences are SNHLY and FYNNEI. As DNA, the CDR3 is TGTGCCAGCAGTCGGGTAACGGGGAGGGAGCAGTACTTC. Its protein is CASSRVTGREQYF.